The source of this TCR beta chain is a study of beta chain features in type 1 diabetes. Study-wide results and caveats: There was a moderate but significant shortening of TCRB CDR3s in all four CD4+ subsets of Type 1 diabetes patients. In cDNA sequencing, cells with high TCR expression could be over-represented.

In its sample, this clone was seen a few times. Its target is unknown. Germline V gene lookup returns CDR1 LNHNV and CDR2 YYDKDF (reference sequence). V was trimmed by 5 bases and J by 0 bases, leaving 7 bases between them. The CDR3 is 13 amino acids. Expressed TCRB transcripts were sequenced because the isolated RNA had all been reverse transcribed beforehand. Profiled with immunoSEQ multiplex PCR; TCRdb holds only in-frame clones, not every one. Found here are hundreds of thousands of clones, approximately 10% of them singletons; the top ten hold approximately 0.05%. V is TRBV15 and J is TRBJ1-1; TRBD1 is a possible D gene (5 bases). Sequencing input: naive CD4+ T cells from blood. This TCR derives from a woman aged 18-35 years in good health. The CDR3 protein is CATSRGMNTEAFF. CDR3 in DNA: TGTGCCACCAGCCGGGGCATGAACACTGAAGCTTTCTTT.